Shown below are 9 T cell receptor beta chains from a single sample sequenced in a study of tissue T cells after allogeneic stem cell transplantation. Profiled with immunoSEQ multiplex PCR; TCRdb holds only in-frame clones, not every one. Found here are around 3,000 clones, about 45% of them singletons; the top ten hold around a quarter. Time point indicated: mouse harvest day 14 after allogeneic transplant. The graft held 10^6 splenic CD5+ T cells and 10^7 T-cell-depleted bone marrow cells. Sequenced: gut tissue. Every receptor here comes from a female BALB/c mouse given C57BL/6 T cells with graft-versus-host disease after an allogeneic hematopoietic cell transplant.

With regard to this clone: All gene names here are mouse names. The read halts 1 residue ahead of the CDR3 end, with the missing end drawn from the germline J gene. The chain employs TRBV1 and TRBJ2-3; 7 bases agree with TRBD2. The CDR3 sequence is 16 residues long. With V trimmed by 0 bases and J by 2 bases, 5 bases remained unmatched. Germline V CDR1 and CDR2: NSQYPW, LRSPGD (reference sequence). The CDR3 sequence: CTCSADRGGVAETLYF. Partial CDR3 DNA: TGCACCTGCAGTGCAGATCGGGGGGGGGTTGCAGAAACGCTGTAT.

As concerns this clone: Germline and genes here are mouse. The CDR3 end lies 1 residue beyond the end of the read and is filled in from the germline J gene. The chain employs TRBV3 and TRBJ1-1; D call uncertain. V was pared by 4 bases and J by 0 bases, with 3 bases between. Germline V lookup: CDR1 SNHLY, CDR2 FYNGKV (reference sequence). This CDR3 comprises 12 residues. The sequenced CDR3 bases are TGTGCCAGCAGCTACTCAAACACAGAAGTCTTC. Encoded protein: CASSYSNTEVF. In full, the CDR3 reads CASSYSNTEVFF.

This clone was seen once. Gene names and germline refer to mouse. The read terminates 1 residue before the CDR3 end, so the remaining end is supplied by the germline J gene. The chain combines TRBV3 with TRBJ2-2; 7 nucleotides agree with TRBD2. Germline values: CDR1 SNHLY, CDR2 FYNGKV (reference sequence). The V and J ends lost 0 bases and 2 bases, in that order; junction bases with no gene match: 3. The CDR3 runs 16 residues. The chain's CDR3 is CASSLAGWGNTGQLYF. The CDR3 bases that were read are TGTGCCAGCAGCTTAGCGGGCTGGGGGAACACCGGGCAGCTCTAC. The entire variable domain, with the rest obtained from reference TRBV3 and TRBJ2-2, is as follows: GPKVLQIPSHQIIDMGQMVTLNCDPVSNHLYFYWYKQILGQQMEFLVNFYNGKVMEKSKLFKDQFSVERPDGSYFTLKIQPTALEDSAVYFCASSLAGWGNTGQLYFGEGSKLTVL.

This clone is labeled large. Mouse gene names apply. Read coverage stops 1 residue before the CDR3 terminus; the germline J gene supplies the remainder. The chain has TRBV26 and TRBJ2-1, with D unresolved. Germline V gives CDR1 KGHPV, CDR2 FQNQEV (reference sequence). The ends were cut back, 2 bases at V and 6 bases at J, with 5 bases in the middle. The CDR3 covers 12 residues. The CDR3 sequence is CASSLGVAEQFF. Partial CDR3 DNA: TGTGCCAGCAGTCTGGGGGTTGCTGAGCAGTTC.

Regarding this clone: Gene labels here are mouse ones. The CDR3 extends 1 residue past the end of the read, so its final part is completed from the germline J gene. This chain joins TRBV12-1 and TRBJ1-1, with D maybe TRBD1 (5 bases). Germline V lookup: CDR1 SGHSN, CDR2 HYEKVE. This CDR3 is built from 13 residues. Between the trimmed V and J ends, which lost 0 bases and 4 bases, there was a span of 8 bases. The CDR3 is CASSLVRATEVFF. The sequenced CDR3 bases are TGTGCCAGCTCTCTCGTCAGGGCCACAGAAGTCTTC.

A few counts support this clone. Any gene name here is a mouse gene name. The read ends 1 residue shy of where the CDR3 ends; the end is completed using the germline J gene. V gene TRBV31 combines with J gene TRBJ1-4, with D perhaps TRBD1 (5 bases). This CDR3 contains 13 residues. From germline, CDR1 is GKSSPN and CDR2 SITVG. V gave up 0 bases and J gave up 5 bases, with 7 bases separating them. This chain's CDR3 is CAWSLPGNERLFF. Partial CDR3 DNA: TGTGCCTGGAGTCTCCCAGGGAACGAAAGATTATTT.

This clone was seen a handful of times. The gene names here belong to mouse. With the read ending 1 residue before the CDR3 end, the germline J gene is used to fill in that end. V gene TRBV3 combines with J gene TRBJ1-4; 9 positions match TRBD1. CDR3 length equals 15 residues. CDR1 and CDR2 from the germline V gene are SNHLY and FYNGKV (reference sequence). V was clipped by 3 bases and J by 2 bases; unmatched bases: 1. Incomplete CDR3 DNA: TGTGCCAGCAGCTTGACAGGGGGGTCCAACGAAAGATTATTT. Amino acids: CASSLTGGSNERLF. The entire CDR3 reads CASSLTGGSNERLFF.

This clone has only one observation. Mouse gene names apply. With the read ending 1 residue before the CDR3 end, the germline J gene is used to fill in that end. V gene TRBV26 combines with J gene TRBJ1-2; D not certain. The V gene lost 4 bases and the J gene lost 0 bases, with 6 bases spanning the gap. Germline CDR1 is KGHPV and CDR2 is FQNQEV (reference sequence). CDR3 size: 13 residues. The CDR3 region is CASSQGSNSDYTF. The sequenced part of the CDR3 DNA is TGTGCCAGCAGTCAGGGATCAAACTCCGACTACACC.

Notes on this clone: The gene names here belong to mouse. The missing CDR3 end, 1 residue past where the read stops, is filled in from the germline J gene. The V call is TRBV5, the J call TRBJ1-1; D gene unclear. CDR1 and CDR2 from the germline V gene are LGHNA and YNLKQL (reference sequence). The CDR3 is 11 amino acids. V gave up 0 bases and J gave up 4 bases, with 0 bases separating them. The sequenced part of the CDR3 DNA is TGTGCCAGCAGCCAAGACACAGAAGTCTTC. This codes for CASSQDTEVF. The CDR3 in full is CASSQDTEVFF.